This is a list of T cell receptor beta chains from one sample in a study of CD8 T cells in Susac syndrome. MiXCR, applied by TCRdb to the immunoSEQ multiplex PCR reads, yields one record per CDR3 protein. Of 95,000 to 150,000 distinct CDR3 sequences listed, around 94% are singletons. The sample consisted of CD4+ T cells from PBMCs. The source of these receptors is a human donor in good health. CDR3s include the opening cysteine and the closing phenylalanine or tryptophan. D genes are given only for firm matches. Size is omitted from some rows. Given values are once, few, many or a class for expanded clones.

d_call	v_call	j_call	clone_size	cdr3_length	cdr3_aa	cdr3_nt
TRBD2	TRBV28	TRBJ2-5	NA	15	CASSLGASGRETQYF	TGTGCCAGCAGTTTAGGGGCCAGCGGGAGGGAGACCCAGTACTTC
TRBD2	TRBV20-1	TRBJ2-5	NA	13	CSAPSGFQETQYF	TGCAGTGCTCCTAGCGGGTTTCAAGAGACCCAGTACTTC
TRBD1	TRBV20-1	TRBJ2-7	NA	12	CSASDRGGEQYF	TGCAGTGCAAGCGACAGGGGGGGTGAGCAGTACTTC
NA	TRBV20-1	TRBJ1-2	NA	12	CSGGGGGSGYTF	TGCAGCGGAGGAGGTGGGGGGAGCGGCTACACCTTC
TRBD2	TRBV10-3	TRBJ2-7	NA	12	CAISETSDQKYF	TGTGCCATCAGTGAGACTAGCGACCAGAAGTACTTC
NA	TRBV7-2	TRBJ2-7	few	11	CASSPFYEQYF	TGTGCCAGCAGCCCTTTCTACGAGCAGTACTTC
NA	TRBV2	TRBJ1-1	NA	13	CASSVKGDTEAFF	TGTGCCAGCAGTGTTAAGGGGGATACTGAAGCTTTCTTT
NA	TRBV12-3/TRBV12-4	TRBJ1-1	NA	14	CASSQEMIIGEAFF	TGTGCCAGCAGCCAAGAGATGATCATAGGGGAAGCTTTCTTT
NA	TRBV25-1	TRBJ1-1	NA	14	CASSEGPDYTEAFF	TGTGCCAGCAGTGAAGGACCCGACTACACTGAAGCTTTCTTT
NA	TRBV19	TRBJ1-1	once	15	CASSMVRGWGTEAFF	TGTGCCAGTAGTATGGTCAGGGGATGGGGAACTGAAGCTTTCTTT
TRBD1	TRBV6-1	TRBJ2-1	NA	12	CAGQGAINEQFF	TGTGCGGGACAGGGGGCTATAAATGAGCAGTTCTTC
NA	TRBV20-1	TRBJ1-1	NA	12	CSVQQGNTEAFF	TGCAGTGTGCAACAGGGGAACACTGAAGCTTTCTTT
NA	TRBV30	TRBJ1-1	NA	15	CACQSQGRYPTEAFF	TGTGCCTGCCAATCCCAGGGTCGGTATCCCACTGAAGCTTTCTTT
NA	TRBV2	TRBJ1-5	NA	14	CASSEGGWVKPQHF	TGTGCCAGCAGTGAGGGGGGTTGGGTAAAGCCCCAGCATTTT
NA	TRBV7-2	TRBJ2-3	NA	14	CASSFRQGTDTQYF	TGTGCCAGCAGCTTCCGACAGGGCACAGATACGCAGTATTTT
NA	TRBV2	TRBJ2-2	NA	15	CASSEGVYRTGELFF	TGTGCCAGCAGTGAGGGAGTCTATCGCACCGGGGAGCTGTTTTTT
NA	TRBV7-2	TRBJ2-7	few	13	CASSGGGPYEQYF	TGTGCCAGCAGCGGAGGAGGGCCCTACGAGCAGTACTTC